This is a list of T cell receptor beta chains from one sample in a study of CD8 T cells in Susac syndrome. Each CDR3 protein is one row after TCRdb ran MiXCR on the immunoSEQ multiplex PCR reads. The table lists 160,000 or so distinct CDR3 sequences, around 94% of them singletons, with almost 0.095% in the top ten. The material sequenced was CD4+ T cells from PBMCs. These receptors came from a human donor with multiple sclerosis. The CDR3 runs from the conserved cysteine through the conserved F or W. The D gene is left open where the match is weak. The listing skips clone size in some rows; elsewhere it reads once, few, many or a size class.

size	V	length	D	J	DNA	CDR3
-	TRBV9	16	TRBD2	TRBJ2-7	TGTGCCAGCAGCCTCAATCCCCTAGCGGGTAACTACGAGCAGTACTTC	CASSLNPLAGNYEQYF
once	TRBV20-1	15	TRBD2	TRBJ2-3	TGCAGTGCCCCGGGAGGCGGGAGGGGCACAGATACGCAGTATTTT	CSAPGGGRGTDTQYF
-	TRBV2	12	-	TRBJ1-5	TGTGCCAGCAGTGAACAGGCTCGGCCCCAGCATTTT	CASSEQARPQHF
-	TRBV3-1	13	-	TRBJ1-1	TGTGCCAGCAGCAAGTACACGGGGACTGAAGCTTTCTTT	CASSKYTGTEAFF
-	TRBV5-6	14	-	TRBJ1-1	TGTGCCAGCAGCTGGGGGAGAGGTGACACTGAAGCTTTCTTT	CASSWGRGDTEAFF
-	TRBV6-2/TRBV6-3	16	-	TRBJ2-3	TGTGCCAGCAGTCGCAGCGGGCGGGGAGACACAGATACGCAGTATTTT	CASSRSGRGDTDTQYF
once	TRBV2	17	-	TRBJ2-7	TGTGCCAGCAGTGACCCCACCCTGCCAGGGATTCGCAACGAGCAGTACTTC	CASSDPTLPGIRNEQYF
-	TRBV27	18	TRBD2	TRBJ2-3	TGTGCCAGCAGTTTATCTGGATGGACTAGCGGGAGTTGGGATACGCAGTATTTT	CASSLSGWTSGSWDTQYF
-	TRBV7-8	14	-	TRBJ2-1	TGTGCCAGCAGCTTAGTGAGTTCCGGGTCTGAGCAGTTCTTC	CASSLVSSGSEQFF
-	TRBV29-1	12	-	TRBJ2-5	TGCAGCGTTGAAGCCCCGGCAGAGACCCAGTACTTC	CSVEAPAETQYF
-	TRBV12-3/TRBV12-4	13	-	TRBJ2-7	TGTGCCAGCAGTTTATCAGGGGCCTACGAGCAGTACTTC	CASSLSGAYEQYF
-	TRBV5-4	15	-	TRBJ2-1	TGTGCCAGCAGCTTGGAGGGTAACGGCTACAATGAGCAGTTCTTC	CASSLEGNGYNEQFF